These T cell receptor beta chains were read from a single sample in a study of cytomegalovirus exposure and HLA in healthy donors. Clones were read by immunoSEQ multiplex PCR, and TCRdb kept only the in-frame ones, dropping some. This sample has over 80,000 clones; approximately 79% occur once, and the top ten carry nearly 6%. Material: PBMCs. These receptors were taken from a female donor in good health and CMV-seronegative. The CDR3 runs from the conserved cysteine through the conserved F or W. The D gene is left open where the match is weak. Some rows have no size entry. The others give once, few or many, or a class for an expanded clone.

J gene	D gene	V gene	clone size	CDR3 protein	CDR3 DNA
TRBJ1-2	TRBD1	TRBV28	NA	CASSLRQGAGYTF	TGTGCCAGCAGTTTAAGACAGGGTGCTGGCTACACCTTC
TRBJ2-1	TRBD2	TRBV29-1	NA	CSVVWLAGIPRGDEQFF	TGCAGCGTTGTCTGGCTAGCGGGCATACCACGGGGCGATGAGCAGTTCTTC
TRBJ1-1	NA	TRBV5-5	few	CASSKTEFNTEAFF	TGTGCCAGCAGCAAGACAGAATTTAACACTGAAGCTTTCTTT
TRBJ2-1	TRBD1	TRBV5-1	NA	CASSSKGAHEQFF	TGCGCCAGCAGCTCGAAGGGGGCGCATGAGCAGTTCTTC
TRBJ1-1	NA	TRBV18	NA	CASSSGSSQGGAAFF	TGTGCCAGCTCAAGTGGTAGCAGCCAGGGTGGTGCAGCTTTCTTT
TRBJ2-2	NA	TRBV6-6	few	CASHPGGTGELFF	TGTGCCAGCCACCCCGGGGGCACCGGGGAGCTGTTTTTT
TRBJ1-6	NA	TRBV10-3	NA	CAISEGQNYNSPLHF	TGTGCCATCAGTGAGGGGCAGAATTATAATTCACCCCTCCACTTT
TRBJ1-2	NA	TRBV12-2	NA	CASRSEGDYPRGGYTF	TGTGCAAGTCGCTCAGAGGGGGACTACCCGCGGGGCGGCTACACCTTC
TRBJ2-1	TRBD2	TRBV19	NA	CASSTRLAGGPHNEQFF	TGTGCCAGTAGTACTCGACTAGCGGGAGGGCCCCACAATGAGCAGTTCTTC
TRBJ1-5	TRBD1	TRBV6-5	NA	CASGPRGESQPQHF	TGTGCCAGCGGGCCCAGGGGGGAAAGTCAGCCCCAGCATTTT
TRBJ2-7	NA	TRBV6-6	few	CASGETGPGGEQYF	TGTGCCAGCGGTGAGACAGGCCCCGGAGGCGAGCAGTACTTC
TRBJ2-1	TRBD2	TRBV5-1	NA	CATTKVAGSNEQFF	TGCGCCACTACGAAGGTAGCGGGATCGAATGAGCAGTTCTTC
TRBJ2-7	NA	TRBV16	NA	CASSFSRDEQYF	TGTGCCAGCAGCTTTAGTCGAGACGAGCAGTACTTC
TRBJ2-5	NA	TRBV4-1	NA	CASSLTSEGETQYF	TGCGCCAGCAGCCTCACCAGCGAGGGAGAGACCCAGTACTTC
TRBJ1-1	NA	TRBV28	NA	CASSKRSQGETEAFF	TGTGCCAGCAGTAAGCGTTCGCAGGGTGAAACTGAAGCTTTCTTT
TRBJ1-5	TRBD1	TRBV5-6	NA	CASSSGTGGKGQPQHF	TGTGCCAGCAGCTCCGGGACAGGGGGCAAGGGTCAGCCCCAGCATTTT
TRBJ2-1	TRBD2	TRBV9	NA	CASSLGPSGEQFF	TGTGCCAGCAGCCTCGGGCCTAGCGGTGAGCAGTTCTTC
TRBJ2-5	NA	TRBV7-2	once	CASSPDSPQETQYF	TGTGCCAGCAGCCCGGACAGTCCGCAAGAGACCCAGTACTTC
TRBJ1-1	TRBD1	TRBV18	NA	CASSHDRDIRNTEAFF	TGTGCCAGCTCCCACGACAGGGATATTAGGAACACTGAAGCTTTCTTT
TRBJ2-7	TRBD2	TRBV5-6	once	CASSRGTSGTLGEQYF	TGTGCCAGCAGCCGTGGGACTAGCGGGACTTTGGGCGAGCAGTACTTC
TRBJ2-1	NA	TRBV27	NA	CASSLIPGGSYNEQFF	TGTGCCAGCAGTTTAATCCCTGGCGGCTCCTACAATGAGCAGTTCTTC
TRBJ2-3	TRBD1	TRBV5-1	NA	CASSTQGAVRDTQYF	TGCGCCAGCAGCACACAGGGGGCGGTGAGGGATACGCAGTATTTT
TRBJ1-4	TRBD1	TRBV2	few	CATSRLTGSDEKLFF	TGTGCCACCAGCCGATTGACAGGGTCGGATGAAAAACTGTTTTTT
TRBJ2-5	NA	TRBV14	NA	CASLAPRDTQETQYF	TGTGCCTCCCTAGCCCCCCGGGACACCCAAGAGACCCAGTACTTC
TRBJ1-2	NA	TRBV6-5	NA	CASSYSGRGYTF	TGTGCCAGCAGTTACAGCGGGAGGGGCTACACCTTC
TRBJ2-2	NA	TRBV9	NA	CASSVGLQDTGELFF	TGTGCCAGCAGCGTAGGCCTACAGGACACCGGGGAGCTGTTTTTT
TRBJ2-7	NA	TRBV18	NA	CASSPELTGNYYEQYF	TGTGCCAGCTCACCGGAGCTGACGGGGAACTACTACGAGCAGTACTTC
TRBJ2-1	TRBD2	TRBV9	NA	CASSLDPASGYNEQFF	TGTGCCAGCAGCCTGGATCCGGCTAGCGGTTACAATGAGCAGTTCTTC
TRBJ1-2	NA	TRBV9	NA	CASSPMGSGEGYTF	TGTGCCAGCAGCCCCATGGGCAGCGGCGAAGGCTACACCTTC
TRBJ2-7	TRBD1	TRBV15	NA	CATSRKGQGAYSYEQYF	TGTGCCACCAGCAGAAAGGGACAGGGGGCATACTCCTACGAGCAGTACTTC
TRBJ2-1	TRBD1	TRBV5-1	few	CASTDRGQGADEQFF	TGCGCCAGCACCGACCGGGGCCAGGGGGCCGATGAGCAGTTCTTC